This TCR beta chain was recovered during a study of T cells after yellow fever vaccination. Across the study: Low-cell-number fractions underwent preparation using SMART-Seq v4 Ultra Low Input. Study-level points and caveats: A weaker but faster secondary response was observed, peaking on day 5 versus 15. Detected again after the booster were most primary-vaccination clones, at 96% CD4 and around 91% CD8. The CD4 compartment and the CD8 compartment contained a small share of clonotypes in common.

Comments on this clonotype: The target antigen is unknown.

From the 5' RACE reads, TCRdb called clonotypes with MiXCR, one entry per CDR3 protein. This table holds a few hundred thousand distinct CDR3 sequences, around 3.6% found once. Trimming removed 6 bases at V and 0 bases at J, with 12 bases between. Germline V gene data show CDR1 as SNHLY and CDR2 as FYNNEI. This CDR3 has 15 amino acids. This specimen consisted of PBMCs, obtained on the day of the yellow fever booster vaccination. This rearrangement joins TRBV2 to TRBJ1-5; D gene uncertain. The source of this sequence is a man younger than 35 who received the YFV17D yellow fever vaccine. The CDR3 is CASSDMINSNQPQHF. The CDR3 DNA reads as TGTGCCAGCAGCGATATGATTAATAGCAATCAGCCCCAGCATTTT.